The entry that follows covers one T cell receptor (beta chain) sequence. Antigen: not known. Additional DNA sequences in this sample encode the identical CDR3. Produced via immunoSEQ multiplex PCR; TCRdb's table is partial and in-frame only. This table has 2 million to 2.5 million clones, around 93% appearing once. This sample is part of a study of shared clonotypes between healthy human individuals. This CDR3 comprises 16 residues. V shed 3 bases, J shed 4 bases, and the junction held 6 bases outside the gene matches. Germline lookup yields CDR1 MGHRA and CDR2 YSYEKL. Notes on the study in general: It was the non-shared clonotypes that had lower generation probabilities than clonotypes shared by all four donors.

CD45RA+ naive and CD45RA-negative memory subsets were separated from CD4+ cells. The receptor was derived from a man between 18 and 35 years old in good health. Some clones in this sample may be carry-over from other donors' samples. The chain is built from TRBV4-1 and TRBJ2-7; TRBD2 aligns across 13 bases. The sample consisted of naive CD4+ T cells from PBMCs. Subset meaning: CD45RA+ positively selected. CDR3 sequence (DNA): TGCGCCAGCAGCCAGGTACTAGCGGGAGGGCCTTACGAGCAGTACTTC. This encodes CASSQVLAGGPYEQYF.